These 26 T cell receptor beta chains share one sample of origin, sequenced in a study of blood T cell repertoires in COVID-19. Sequenced by immunoSEQ multiplex PCR; TCRdb stores in-frame clones only, minus some. This sample yields about 220,000 clones, of which roughly 87% are seen a single time; 1.5% to 2% belongs to the top ten. What was sequenced was peripheral blood. Receptor source: a middle-aged man with active or convalescent COVID-19.

The V gene is TRBV2, the J gene TRBJ2-5; no clear D gene. The CDR3 length is 14 residues. CDR1 SNHLY and CDR2 FYNNEI come from the germline V gene. Between the trimmed V and J ends, which lost 6 bases and 2 bases, there was a span of 13 bases. In DNA form, the CDR3 reads TGTGCCAGCAGCACACAGCAGAATCAAGAGACCCAGTACTTC. This gives the protein CASSTQQNQETQYF.

V and J are TRBV28 and TRBJ1-5; perhaps TRBD1 as D (5 bases). Germline CDR1 reads MDHEN; CDR2 reads SYDVKM. The CDR3 has 13 residues. The germline V and J ends were trimmed by 5 bases and 7 bases, with 12 bases remaining between them. The CDR3 nucleotides read TGTGCCAGCAGTCCGGCAGGGAAGCAGCCCCAGCATTTT. Protein product: CASSPAGKQPQHF. Supplemented by reference TRBV28 and TRBJ1-5, the full variable domain reads DVKVTQSSRYLVKRTGEKVFLECVQDMDHENMFWYRQDPGLGLRLIYFSYDVKMKEKGDIPEGYSVSREKKERFSLILESASTNQTSMYLCASSPAGKQPQHFGDGTRLSIL.

The genes are TRBV6-5 and TRBJ1-2; 9 bases match TRBD1. The CDR3 contains 16 residues. Germline V gene sequence: CDR1 MNHEY, CDR2 SVGAGI. V was clipped by 0 bases and J by 4 bases; unmatched bases: 6. CDR3 sequence reads: CASSYSDRGGSYGYTF. CDR3 DNA sequence: TGTGCCAGCAGTTACTCCGACAGGGGGGGCAGCTATGGCTACACCTTC.

The chain is built from TRBV28 and TRBJ1-2, with 7 bases fitting TRBD1. The CDR3 length is 12 residues. Germline CDR1 is MDHEN and CDR2 is SYDVKM. Germline trimming cut 5 bases from V and 5 bases from J; bases unmatched to any gene: 2. CDR3 protein: CASSADRYGYTF. The CDR3 nucleotides are TGTGCCAGCAGTGCGGACAGGTATGGCTACACCTTC.

This sequence joins TRBV9 and TRBJ2-2; D gene uncertain. V lost 4 bases, J lost 2 bases, and 3 bases lay in between. CDR3 length: 12 amino acids. Looked up from germline, CDR1 is SGDLS and CDR2 is YYNGEE. The CDR3, as DNA: TGTGCCAGCAGCATAAACACCGGGGAGCTGTTTTTT. Amino acids: CASSINTGELFF. The full variable domain, with the rest looked up from reference TRBV9 and TRBJ2-2, is DSGVTQTPKHLITATGQRVTLRCSPRSGDLSVYWYQQSLDQGLQFLIQYYNGEERAKGNILERFSAQQFPDLHSELNLSSLELGDSALYFCASSINTGELFFGEGSRLTVL.

The rearrangement uses TRBV5-5 and TRBJ2-3, with TRBD1 matching 10 bases. The V and J ends lost 2 bases and 4 bases, in that order; junction bases with no gene match: 7. CDR1 is SGHKS and CDR2 is YYEKEE in the germline V gene (reference sequence). This CDR3 is built from 16 residues. The chain's CDR3 is CASSLAGTGASDTQYF. Here the CDR3 DNA reads TGTGCCAGCAGCTTAGCCGGGACAGGGGCGTCAGATACGCAGTATTTT.

The chain uses TRBV9 and TRBJ2-3; 11 bases fit TRBD2. This CDR3 has 16 amino acids. Losses at the gene ends were 0 bases for V and 2 bases for J; bases not matched to a gene: 2. The germline V gene encodes CDR1 SGDLS and CDR2 YYNGEE. The CDR3 region is CASSVALAGDTDTQYF. CDR3 DNA: TGTGCCAGCAGCGTAGCACTAGCGGGAGACACAGATACGCAGTATTTT.

The chain uses TRBV2 and TRBJ1-5; D uncertain. Deletions cut 4 bases from V and 0 bases from J, with 10 bases between. CDR3 length: 15 residues. Germline V gives CDR1 SNHLY, CDR2 FYNNEI. In DNA form, the CDR3 reads TGTGCCAGCAGTGTTCGGGGTGATAGCAATCAGCCCCAGCATTTT. It encodes CASSVRGDSNQPQHF. Complete variable domain (other parts from reference TRBV2 and TRBJ1-5): EPEVTQTPSHQVTQMGQEVILRCVPISNHLYFYWYRQILGQKVEFLVSFYNNEISEKSEIFDDQFSVERPDGSNFTLKIRSTKLEDSAMYFCASSVRGDSNQPQHFGDGTRLSIL.

The chain carries TRBV27 and TRBJ2-2, with D possibly being TRBD2 (6 bases). The germline gives CDR1 MNHEY, CDR2 SMNVEV (reference sequence). CDR3 length equals 15 residues. V lost 5 bases to trimming and J lost 9 bases, with 19 bases between them. The CDR3 here is CASSPADYPGRELFF. In DNA form, the CDR3 reads TGTGCCAGCAGTCCCGCGGACTACCCAGGGAGGGAGCTGTTTTTT.

Only a few counts were recorded for this clone. The chain employs TRBV2 and TRBJ2-7, with 7 bases that match TRBD1. Per the germline V gene, CDR1 is SNHLY and CDR2 is FYNNEI. The CDR3 runs 11 residues. Losses at the gene ends were 11 bases for V and 5 bases for J; bases not matched to a gene: 6. CDR3 nucleotides: TGTGCCGGGGGACAGTCCCACGAGCAGTACTTC. Its protein is CAGGQSHEQYF.

The rearrangement joins TRBV5-6 to TRBJ2-1, with D perhaps matching TRBD2 (6 bases). CDR1 is SGHDT and CDR2 is YYEEEE in the germline V gene. The CDR3 extends over 12 amino acids. Trimming cost V 0 bases and J 10 bases, with 8 bases left between them. The CDR3 DNA reads as TGTGCCAGCAGCTTGGTCGCGGGGGAGCAGTTCTTC. Translation gives CASSLVAGEQFF.

CDR3 coding DNA: TGTGCCAGCAGCCAGGCGCGGGACGGAAGCAATCAGCCCCAGCATTTT. This gives the protein CASSQARDGSNQPQHF. V and J are TRBV4-2 and TRBJ1-5, with D perhaps TRBD1 (5 bases). Between the trimmed V and J ends, which lost 3 bases and 1 base, there was a span of 13 bases. The length of the CDR3 is 16 residues. The germline gives CDR1 LGHNA, CDR2 YNFKEQ.

This rearrangement joins TRBV6-6 to TRBJ2-3; TRBD2 is a possible D gene (7 bases). The V gene lost 10 bases and the J gene lost 8 bases, with 19 bases spanning the gap. This CDR3 has 13 residues. Germline assignment: CDR1 MNHNY and CDR2 SVGAGI (reference sequence). CDR3 region: CATRGGGRGTQYF. For the CDR3, the DNA is TGTGCCACCCGGGGAGGGGGGAGAGGTACGCAGTATTTT.

J is TRBJ2-5 and V is TRBV5-4; TRBD1 matches 8 bases. J gave up 0 bases and V 5 bases, and 9 bases lay outside the gene matches. CDR3 size: 16 residues. Germline assignment: CDR1 SGHNT and CDR2 YYREEE (reference sequence). The CDR3 DNA follows: TGTGCCAGCAGTTCCTCCGGGACAGGTTACCAAGAGACCCAGTACTTC. This codes for CASSSSGTGYQETQYF.

The chain recombines TRBV6-6 with TRBJ1-6; 10 positions match TRBD1. This CDR3 region has 15 residues. V trimming: 2 bases; J trimming: 6 bases; junction bases outside the gene matches: 1. The germline gives CDR1 MNHNY, CDR2 SVGAGI (reference sequence). The CDR3 sequence: CASSYRDRGNSPLHF. CDR3 coding DNA: TGTGCCAGCAGTTACCGGGACAGGGGTAATTCACCCCTCCACTTT.

The rearrangement joins TRBV11-2 to TRBJ2-7, with 11 bases matching TRBD2. Trimming took 3 bases from V and 0 from J; bases not matched to a gene: 7. Per the germline V gene, CDR1 is SGHAT and CDR2 is FQNNGV. This CDR3 spans 17 amino acids. The CDR3 reads CASSFPSGGTSSYEQYF. For the CDR3, the DNA is TGTGCCAGCAGCTTTCCTAGCGGGGGGACGAGCTCCTACGAGCAGTACTTC.

V and J are TRBV28 and TRBJ1-2; 7 nucleotides align to TRBD1. V shed 6 bases, J shed 4 bases, and the junction held 8 bases outside the gene matches. The V gene's germline CDR1 is MDHEN and CDR2 SYDVKM. This CDR3 is built from 14 residues. The CDR3 reads CASSRDQGGYGYTF. The CDR3, as DNA: TGTGCCAGCAGCCGAGACCAGGGGGGCTATGGCTACACCTTC.

Comments on this clone: A read error may produce the germline difference seen at one junction end. The chain is built from TRBV5-6 and TRBJ2-1; D is undetermined. Germline V gives CDR1 SGHDT, CDR2 YYEEEE. The CDR3 spans 13 residues. CDR3 loop: CASSLGAYNEQFF. The CDR3 DNA follows: TGTGCCAGCAGCTTGGGTGCCTATAATGAGCAGTTCTTC.

The chain couples TRBV10-1 to TRBJ2-7, with D perhaps matching TRBD2 (5 bases). V was trimmed by 3 bases and J by 0 bases, leaving 6 bases between them. The germline V gene has CDR1 WNHNN and CDR2 SYGVQD (reference sequence). CDR3 size: 13 residues. The CDR3 here is CASSDRGSYEQYF. CDR3 DNA: TGCGCCAGCAGTGATCGGGGCTCCTACGAGCAGTACTTC.

Remarks on this clone: Different DNA sequences within this sample yield the same CDR3. V usage is TRBV19 and J usage is TRBJ1-6, with D possibly TRBD1 on 5 matching bases. CDR1 is LNHDA and CDR2 is SQIVND in the germline V gene (reference sequence). The CDR3 extends over 14 amino acids. V lost 2 bases to trimming and J lost 7 bases, with 9 bases between them. CDR3 region: CASSITGGNSPLHF. In DNA form, the CDR3 reads TGTGCCAGTAGTATAACGGGGGGAAATTCACCCCTCCACTTT.

V is TRBV5-6 and J is TRBJ2-7; 8 bases agree with TRBD1. Trimming cost V 0 bases and J 5 bases; bases outside gene matches: 4. The CDR3 is 14 residues long. From germline, CDR1 is SGHDT and CDR2 YYEEEE. CDR3 nucleotides: TGTGCCAGCAGCTTGGGACAGGGGTTTGACGAGCAGTACTTC. Its protein product is CASSLGQGFDEQYF.

The V gene is TRBV18, the J gene TRBJ1-1; tentatively, D is TRBD1 (5 bases). V dropped 8 bases and J dropped 4 bases, with 17 bases sitting between them. The CDR3 consists of 14 residues. Germline V gene lookup returns CDR1 KGHSH and CDR2 LQKENI. Here the CDR3 DNA reads TGTGCCAGCCGGGAGCCGGGGGAAGGCACTGAAGCTTTCTTT. It yields the protein CASREPGEGTEAFF.

The chain recombines TRBV28 with TRBJ2-2; a weak D match, TRBD2 (5 bases). Trimming pared 6 bases from V and 1 base from J, leaving 12 bases between. The germline V gene has CDR1 MDHEN and CDR2 SYDVKM. The CDR3 contains 15 residues. The CDR3 region is CASRLDFMNTGELFF. CDR3 in DNA: TGTGCCAGCAGATTGGACTTTATGAACACCGGGGAGCTGTTTTTT.

The V call is TRBV5-8, the J call TRBJ1-6; D perhaps matches TRBD1 (5 bases). CDR1 is SGHTS and CDR2 is YDEGEE in the germline V gene. V was shortened by 1 base and J by 8 bases, with 13 bases between the two germline ends. The CDR3 length is 15 residues. CDR3 nucleotide sequence: TGTGCCAGCAGCTTGATTGCAGGGCGAGATTCACCCCTCCACTTT. This codes for CASSLIAGRDSPLHF.

This clone is a singleton in its sample. The chain links TRBV2 to TRBJ2-2, with 9 bases identical to TRBD1. In germline, CDR1 is SNHLY, CDR2 FYNNEI. The CDR3 consists of 15 residues. The V segment lost 8 bases and the J segment 6 bases; nucleotides outside the gene matches: 10. The CDR3 here is CASAGGQGWAGELFF. The CDR3 DNA follows: TGTGCCAGCGCTGGGGGACAGGGCTGGGCCGGGGAGCTGTTTTTT.

The gene calls are TRBV3-1 (or the pseudogene TRBV3-2) and TRBJ2-7, with TRBD2 identical over 9 bases. The CDR3 has 14 amino acids. Germline loops: CDR1 LGHDT, CDR2 YNNKEL (reference sequence). The V gene end was trimmed by 2 bases and the J gene end by 6 bases; junction bases not matched to a gene: 5. Here the CDR3 DNA reads TGTGCCAGCAGCCAAAGGACTAGCGTTTCCGAGCAGTACTTC. Its protein is CASSQRTSVSEQYF.